This passage covers 14 T cell receptor beta chains from one sample sequenced in a study of blood T cells in healthy people across ages (dated by TCRdb to 2013 to 2016). Libraries were built with 5' RACE. Data came from an Illumina HiSeq 2500. A second PCR of about 7 to 12 cycles was performed with a sample-barcoded 5' primer and a J-beta primer mix. TCRdb handled the public reads itself, with Q25 trimming in fastp and clone calling in MiXCR, and kept productive beta chains. Under each unique CDR3 protein, matching rows form one entry showing the most common genes and DNA. The sample table records 1.5 million or so distinct CDR3 sequences; 35% to 45% of these occur just once. The ten largest account for roughly 3.7% of the sample. What was sequenced was blood. The receptors were sampled from a woman between 18 and 29 years old in good health.

The chain employs TRBV4-2 and TRBJ2-2; TRBD1 aligns across 7 bases. Germline V CDR1 and CDR2: LGHNA, YNFKEQ. This CDR3 is 17 amino acids long. Unmatched junction bases numbered 10, after V lost 3 bases and J lost 3 bases. DNA for the CDR3: TGTGCCAGCAGCCAGGGACAGACCCTGGGGGACACCGGGGAGCTGTTTTTT. Its translation: CASSQGQTLGDTGELFF.

Only a few counts were recorded for this clonotype. V usage is TRBV20-1 and J usage is TRBJ1-1, with D possibly TRBD1 on 5 matching bases. Per germline, CDR1 DFQATT and CDR2 SNEGSKA (reference sequence). The CDR3 extends over 15 amino acids. V shed 0 bases and J shed 7 bases, with 18 bases lying between them. The CDR3 sequence: CSARELGGAPHEAFF. The CDR3 region has the DNA TGCAGTGCTAGAGAACTGGGTGGGGCCCCTCATGAAGCTTTCTTT.

CDR3 coding DNA: TGTGCCAGCAGGCAAGTGGCTAGTACGGGTACGCAGTATTTT. Residues: CASRQVASTGTQYF. The chain links TRBV11-2 to TRBJ2-3; no definite D call. The CDR3 length is 14 residues. The V end was cut by 6 bases, the J end by 8 bases, with 18 bases between. Germline V gene lookup returns CDR1 SGHAT and CDR2 FQNNGV. Using reference TRBV11-2 and TRBJ2-3 for the parts outside the CDR3, the full variable domain is EAGVAQSPRYKIIEKRQSVAFWCNPISGHATLYWYQQILGQGPKLLIQFQNNGVVDDSQLPKDRFSAERLKGVDSTLKIQPAKLEDSAVYLCASRQVASTGTQYFGPGTRLTVL.

The rearrangement uses TRBV12-5 and TRBJ2-5; a weak D match, TRBD2 (5 bases). V was shortened by 7 bases and J by 11 bases, with 20 bases between the two germline ends. In germline, CDR1 is LGHNT, CDR2 FRNRAP. The CDR3 runs to 13 residues. The CDR3 spells CASVLDLPNEQYF. CDR3 DNA: TGTGCTAGTGTACTGGACTTGCCTAATGAGCAGTACTTC.

The V and J genes are TRBV27 and TRBJ1-2; 7 bases line up with TRBD1. The J segment lost 6 bases and the V segment lost 3 bases, leaving 7 bases of the junction unmatched. This CDR3 has 14 residues. Germline V gene lookup returns CDR1 MNHEY and CDR2 SMNVEV (reference sequence). CDR3 amino acids: CASSFMAGGNGYTF. The CDR3 coding sequence is TGTGCCAGCAGTTTTATGGCAGGGGGAAATGGCTACACCTTC.

The chain couples TRBV20-1 to TRBJ2-5, with TRBD1 identical over 8 bases. The CDR3 length is 12 residues. Germline values: CDR1 DFQATT, CDR2 SNEGSKA (reference sequence). With 4 bases clipped from V and 5 bases from J, the junction kept 3 bases outside the gene matches. The CDR3 region is CSATRTGETQYF. Here the CDR3 DNA reads TGCAGTGCTACCCGGACAGGGGAGACCCAGTACTTC.

The chain carries TRBV29-1 and TRBJ2-3; D is undetermined. This CDR3 is 13 amino acids long. The germline V gene encodes CDR1 SQVTM and CDR2 ANQGSEA. V lost 6 bases, J lost 4 bases, and 14 bases lay in between. CDR3 DNA sequence: TGCAGCGTCGAGGAATGGTGGCCAGATACGCAGTATTTT. This gives the protein CSVEEWWPDTQYF.

This clonotype has just a few counts. The V call is TRBV7-9, the J call TRBJ2-2; the D call may be TRBD1 or TRBD2 (5 bases each). The CDR3 has 15 amino acids. The V and J ends lost 5 bases and 2 bases respectively, with 12 bases between them. CDR1 and CDR2 from the germline V gene are SEHNR and FQNEAQ (reference sequence). The CDR3 region has the DNA TGTGCCAGCAGCAGAGGGGACGGAAACACCGGGGAGCTGTTTTTT. Translation: CASSRGDGNTGELFF.

V gene TRBV7-9 combines with J gene TRBJ2-1; a possible D gene is TRBD2 (7 bases). V lost 6 bases to trimming and J lost 8 bases, with 23 bases between them. CDR1 and CDR2 (germline): SEHNR, FQNEAQ (reference sequence). The CDR3 sequence is 16 residues long. The CDR3 reads CASSPAAGARMDEQFF. CDR3 coding DNA: TGTGCCAGCAGTCCCGCTGCGGGGGCAAGGATGGATGAGCAGTTCTTC. The variable domain in full, with the rest retrieved from reference TRBV7-9 and TRBJ2-1, is DTGVSQNPRHKITKRGQNVTFRCDPISEHNRLYWYRQTLGQGPEFLTYFQNEAQLEKSRLLSDRFSAERPKGSFSTLEIQRTEQGDSAMYLCASSPAAGARMDEQFFGPGTRLTVL.

The chain carries TRBV7-9 and TRBJ2-2, with 7 bases that match TRBD2. Germline CDR1 and CDR2: SEHNR and FQNEAQ (reference sequence). J was trimmed by 2 bases and V by 7 bases; bases with no gene match: 7. The CDR3 contains 15 residues. Here the CDR3 DNA reads TGTGCCAGCACCTGGGGGGGAGAAAACACCGGGGAGCTGTTTTTT. Translated, it gives CASTWGGENTGELFF. Complete variable domain (other parts from reference TRBV7-9 and TRBJ2-2): DTGVSQNPRHKITKRGQNVTFRCDPISEHNRLYWYRQTLGQGPEFLTYFQNEAQLEKSRLLSDRFSAERPKGSFSTLEIQRTEQGDSAMYLCASTWGGENTGELFFGEGSRLTVL.

This clonotype was counted once. The CDR3 is CSVKGGLGTGELFF. CDR3 sequence (DNA): TGCAGCGTTAAAGGGGGGCTGGGGACCGGGGAGCTGTTTTTT. The J gene is TRBJ2-2, the V gene TRBV29-1, with D possibly called TRBD1 or TRBD2 (6 bases each). There are 14 residues in the CDR3. Between the trimmed V and J ends, which lost 5 bases and 5 bases, there was a span of 15 bases. Per the germline V gene, CDR1 is SQVTM and CDR2 is ANQGSEA.

A few counts support this clonotype. The rearrangement uses TRBV4-3 and TRBJ2-7; D may correspond to TRBD1 or TRBD2 (5 bases each). The germline gives CDR1 LGHNA, CDR2 YSLEER. Trimming stripped 0 bases from V and 5 bases from J, with 14 bases between. The CDR3 length is 15 residues. CDR3 DNA: TGCGCCAGCAGCCAAGAAGTAGGGGAGCGCAACGAGCAGTACTTC. Its translation is CASSQEVGERNEQYF.

This clonotype was seen more than once but under ten times. The rearrangement uses TRBV12-3 or TRBV12-4 and TRBJ2-1, with D perhaps matching TRBD2 (6 bases). The CDR3 sequence is 15 residues long. Deletions cut 6 bases from V and 6 bases from J, with 18 bases between. CDR3 loop: CASSPFGGASNEQFF. CDR3 sequence (DNA): TGTGCCAGCAGCCCCTTTGGAGGGGCCTCCAATGAGCAGTTCTTC.

The chain carries TRBV5-1 and TRBJ1-1; 9 positions agree with TRBD1. The CDR3 spans 16 residues. V shed 2 bases and J 0 bases; nucleotides not matched to a gene: 5. Per germline, CDR1 SGHRS and CDR2 YFSETQ. The CDR3 sequence: CASSFNRGPMNTEAFF. The DNA of the CDR3 is TGCGCCAGCAGCTTTAACAGGGGGCCAATGAACACTGAAGCTTTCTTT.